These 31 T cell receptor beta chains originate from one sample sequenced in a study of blood T cell repertoires in COVID-19. Using immunoSEQ multiplex PCR, the repertoire was profiled, and TCRdb retains in-frame clones only, with some absent. Of some 120,000 clones listed, approximately 81% are singletons. The specimen sequenced was peripheral blood. These receptors were obtained from a young woman who had recovered from COVID-19.

This clone was observed many times. V gene TRBV21-1 combines with J gene TRBJ2-1; the table's TRBD2 call for D was not verified on the DNA. TRBV21-1 has pseudogene status. The CDR3 sequence is 16 residues long. The CDR3 coding sequence is TGTGCCAGCAGCAAAAATAGTAGGACTAGCACCGATGAGCAGTTCTTC. Translated: CASSKNSRTSTDEQFF.

The V gene is TRBV27, the J gene TRBJ1-4; TRBD1 agrees at 7 bases. CDR3 length: 16 residues. Germline values: CDR1 MNHEY, CDR2 SMNVEV (reference sequence). V was clipped by 2 bases and J by 7 bases; unmatched bases: 10. Written as DNA, the CDR3 is TGTGCCAGCAGTTTACGCGGGACAGCCATCGGTGAAAAACTGTTTTTT. Its translation: CASSLRGTAIGEKLFF.

The rearrangement joins TRBV2 to TRBJ1-4, with 10 positions matching TRBD1. CDR1 is SNHLY, CDR2 FYNNEI, per germline. V was pared by 6 bases and J by 4 bases, with 11 bases of the junction left unmatched. The CDR3 runs 17 residues. The CDR3 here is CASSPGTGAHSNEKLFF. In nucleotides, the CDR3 is TGTGCCAGCAGCCCCGGGACAGGGGCTCATAGTAATGAAAAACTGTTTTTT.

The genes are TRBV5-1 and TRBJ2-3, with a possible D match to TRBD2 (6 bases). The CDR3 runs 14 residues. V lost 4 bases and J 2 bases, leaving 11 bases between the germline ends. Looked up from germline, CDR1 is SGHRS and CDR2 is YFSETQ. The CDR3 nucleotides are TGCGCCAGCAGCGTCAGCGGGCCCACAGATACGCAGTATTTT. Translation: CASSVSGPTDTQYF.

This chain links TRBV28 with TRBJ1-1, with 9 positions matching TRBD1. Germline CDR1 and CDR2: MDHEN and SYDVKM. The CDR3 consists of 14 residues. The ends lost 6 bases at V and 5 bases at J; junction bases unmatched: 7. CDR3 nucleotide sequence: TGTGCCAGCAGACTCACCGGGACAGGGACTGAAGCTTTCTTT. It encodes CASRLTGTGTEAFF.

The gene calls are TRBV5-8 and TRBJ1-5; D perhaps matches TRBD1 (5 bases). In germline, CDR1 is SGHTS, CDR2 YDEGEE. The CDR3 sequence is 14 residues long. The V gene lost 4 bases and the J gene lost 9 bases, with 17 bases spanning the gap. CDR3: CASSELQLGGPQHF. CDR3 DNA sequence: TGTGCCAGCAGCGAACTGCAATTGGGGGGGCCCCAGCATTTT.

The chain carries TRBV5-6 and TRBJ2-1; D is ambiguous. CDR3 length equals 14 residues. In germline, CDR1 is SGHDT, CDR2 YYEEEE. Deletions cut 7 bases from V and 0 bases from J, with 11 bases between. DNA of the CDR3: TGTGCCAGCTACCGGTGGAGCTCCTACAATGAGCAGTTCTTC. It codes for CASYRWSSYNEQFF.

V is TRBV2 and J is TRBJ1-2; 7 positions agree with TRBD1. Germline V gives CDR1 SNHLY, CDR2 FYNNEI. J was trimmed by 5 bases and V by 4 bases; bases with no gene match: 10. CDR3 length: 15 residues. CDR3 in DNA: TGTGCCAGCAGTGTCGAGAGGGGGCAAGGGTATGGCTACACCTTC. It encodes CASSVERGQGYGYTF.

This chain uses TRBV10-2 with TRBJ2-7, with TRBD1 as a possible D gene (6 bases). From germline, CDR1 is WSHSY and CDR2 SAAADI. The CDR3 is made up of 12 amino acids. The germline V and J ends were trimmed by 7 bases and 3 bases, with 10 bases remaining between them. The CDR3 spells CASTDRDYEQYF. The CDR3, as DNA: TGCGCCAGCACGGACAGAGACTACGAGCAGTACTTC.

The CDR3 bases are TGTGCCAGTTTACTAGCGGGAGGGTTTAGATTCGAGCAGTACTTC. This translates into CASLLAGGFRFEQYF. The chain has TRBV27 and TRBJ2-7, with TRBD2 matching over 13 bases. J was trimmed by 6 bases and V by 9 bases; bases with no gene match: 11. This CDR3 has 15 amino acids. From germline, CDR1 is MNHEY and CDR2 SMNVEV (reference sequence).

The chain has TRBV9 and TRBJ2-3, with 7 bases that match TRBD2. Germline V CDR1 and CDR2: SGDLS, YYNGEE. V gave up 0 bases and J gave up 0 bases; unmatched junction bases: 7. The CDR3 runs to 17 residues. The CDR3 loop reads CASSVEGAGASTDTQYF. The CDR3 DNA sequence: TGTGCCAGCAGCGTAGAAGGCGCGGGAGCCAGCACAGATACGCAGTATTTT.

V gene TRBV29-1 combines with J gene TRBJ2-1, with 7 bases that match TRBD2. After removal of 4 bases from V and 4 bases from J, the junction contained 4 bases not matched to a gene. This CDR3 comprises 13 residues. Germline V gene sequence: CDR1 SQVTM, CDR2 ANQGSEA. CDR3 DNA: TGCAGCGTTGTCCTAGCGGCGTACAATGAGCAGTTCTTC. This translates into CSVVLAAYNEQFF.

This sequence joins TRBV6-1 and TRBJ2-3; D remains ambiguous. V dropped 2 bases and J dropped 4 bases, with 7 bases sitting between them. Germline V gene data show CDR1 as MNHNS and CDR2 as SASEGT. There are 13 residues in the CDR3. CDR3 sequence reads: CASSEPVSDTQYF. In DNA form, the CDR3 reads TGTGCCAGCAGTGAACCCGTCTCAGATACGCAGTATTTT.

The chain carries TRBV19 and TRBJ2-1, with 8 bases identical to TRBD2. The germline V gene encodes CDR1 LNHDA and CDR2 SQIVND (reference sequence). The CDR3 is 15 amino acids. The V segment lost 9 bases and the J segment 4 bases; nucleotides outside the gene matches: 11. CDR3: CASYSPTSGYNEQFF. The CDR3 coding sequence is TGTGCCAGCTACAGCCCCACTAGCGGTTACAATGAGCAGTTCTTC.

This clone appeared a single time. This sequence joins TRBV28 and TRBJ1-1; D is perhaps TRBD1 (5 bases). This CDR3 comprises 13 residues. V was clipped by 4 bases and J by 7 bases, with 13 bases between them. Germline V gives CDR1 MDHEN, CDR2 SYDVKM. The CDR3 sequence is CASSSIRQFEAFF. In DNA form, the CDR3 reads TGTGCCAGCAGTTCAATCCGACAGTTTGAAGCTTTCTTT.

The V call is TRBV9, the J call TRBJ2-1; 11 positions match TRBD2. Germline V gives CDR1 SGDLS, CDR2 YYNGEE. V was pared by 0 bases and J by 7 bases, with 3 bases of the junction left unmatched. The length of the CDR3 is 15 residues. The CDR3 coding sequence is TGTGCCAGCAGCGTAGTAGCGGGGGGGATGAATGAGCAGTTCTTC. It yields the protein CASSVVAGGMNEQFF. Filled out from reference TRBV9 and TRBJ2-1, the complete variable domain reads DSGVTQTPKHLITATGQRVTLRCSPRSGDLSVYWYQQSLDQGLQFLIQYYNGEERAKGNILERFSAQQFPDLHSELNLSSLELGDSALYFCASSVVAGGMNEQFFGPGTRLTVL.

The gene calls are TRBV5-1 and TRBJ2-4; tentative D call: TRBD1 (6 bases). The V gene's germline CDR1 is SGHRS and CDR2 YFSETQ. This CDR3 region has 16 residues. Trimming took off 0 bases at V and 3 bases at J, with 13 bases between the two ends. The CDR3 sequence: CASSLEGRGGKNIQYF. DNA of the CDR3: TGCGCCAGCAGCTTGGAGGGGAGAGGGGGCAAAAACATTCAGTACTTC.

This clone ranks as medium-sized. This rearrangement joins TRBV7-3 to TRBJ2-3, with TRBD2 matching over 10 bases. V was pared by 6 bases and J by 1 base, with 4 bases of the junction left unmatched. This CDR3 region has 15 residues. CDR1 and CDR2 from the germline V gene are SGHTA and FQGTGA. The CDR3 bases are TGTGCCAGCAGACTCACTAGCGGGGGCACAGATACGCAGTATTTT. Translated: CASRLTSGGTDTQYF.

This chain connects TRBV24-1 to TRBJ2-3, with D unresolved. Looked up from germline, CDR1 is KGHDR and CDR2 is SFDVKD. The CDR3 loop spans 15 amino acids. Trimming removed 3 bases from V and 1 base from J, with 10 bases in between. In nucleotides, the CDR3 is TGTGCCACCAGTGATGCTGCCCCGGGCACAGATACGCAGTATTTT. It codes for CATSDAAPGTDTQYF.

V usage is TRBV14 and J usage is TRBJ1-1; maybe TRBD1 (5 bases). The V end lost 0 bases, the J end lost 0 bases, and 17 bases lay between the germline ends. This CDR3 contains 18 residues. Per the germline V gene, CDR1 is SGHDN and CDR2 is FVKESK. DNA for the CDR3: TGTGCCAGCAGCCAAGATCTCGACAGATCCTCACTGAACACTGAAGCTTTCTTT. It encodes CASSQDLDRSSLNTEAFF.

The rearrangement joins TRBV6-5 to TRBJ2-5; 15 bases agree with TRBD2. V dropped 5 bases and J dropped 9; count of bases not matched to a gene: 7. CDR3 length: 15 amino acids. Germline CDR1 and CDR2: MNHEY and SVGAGI. CDR3 sequence reads: CASSPRTSGGESQYF. CDR3 sequence (DNA): TGTGCCAGCAGTCCTCGGACTAGCGGGGGGGAATCCCAGTACTTC.

The rearrangement joins TRBV2 to TRBJ2-5, with 9 bases that match TRBD1. Germline CDR1 reads SNHLY; CDR2 reads FYNNEI. V dropped 3 bases and J dropped 5; count of bases not matched to a gene: 13. This CDR3 spans 17 amino acids. CDR3 sequence reads: CASSDSPWDRDLETQYF. The CDR3 nucleotides are TGTGCCAGCAGTGATTCGCCGTGGGACAGGGATCTGGAGACCCAGTACTTC.

The rearrangement uses TRBV5-4 and TRBJ2-1; D call uncertain. This CDR3 is built from 16 residues. The germline V gene encodes CDR1 SGHNT and CDR2 YYREEE (reference sequence). Trimming pared 4 bases from V and 1 base from J, leaving 15 bases between. DNA of the CDR3: TGTGCCAGCAGCCAAACTACCGCACTGTCCTACAATGAGCAGTTCTTC. This sequence encodes CASSQTTALSYNEQFF.

A remark on this clone: The junction differs from germline at one of its ends, possibly a read error. The chain recombines TRBV2 with TRBJ2-3; D is unclear. The CDR3 runs to 12 residues. Per the germline V gene, CDR1 is SNHLY and CDR2 is FYNNEI. CDR3 nucleotide sequence: TGTGCCAGCACTGAAAGAGTAGATACGCAGTATTTT. This codes for CASTERVDTQYF.

The V call is TRBV5-1, the J call TRBJ2-1, with 10 bases identical to TRBD2. The CDR3 is 17 amino acids. V shed 3 bases, J shed 2 bases, and the junction held 8 bases outside the gene matches. Germline CDR1 reads SGHRS; CDR2 reads YFSETQ. The CDR3 DNA reads TGCGCCAGCAGCTCCCCCGGACTAGCGGAGGCCTACAATGAGCAGTTCTTC. Amino acids: CASSSPGLAEAYNEQFF.

CDR3 protein: CAISERGGGITEAFF. The CDR3, as DNA: TGTGCCATCAGTGAAAGGGGGGGCGGAATCACTGAAGCTTTCTTT. The chain links TRBV10-3 to TRBJ1-1; TRBD1 might be the D (6 bases). The CDR3 totals 15 residues. CDR1 and CDR2 (germline): ENHRY, SYGVKD. V was pared by 3 bases and J by 4 bases, with 15 bases between.

The chain recombines TRBV2 with TRBJ2-1, with 11 bases lining up with TRBD1. After removal of 8 bases from V and 10 bases from J, the junction contained 10 bases not matched to a gene. Germline V gives CDR1 SNHLY, CDR2 FYNNEI. The CDR3 sequence is 14 residues long. CDR3 in DNA: TGTGCCAGCGGTTTGGGACAGGGGGTGTACGAGCAGTTCTTC. It codes for CASGLGQGVYEQFF.

This chain links TRBV11-2 with TRBJ2-2; TRBD2 matches at 11 bases. CDR1 is SGHAT and CDR2 is FQNNGV in the germline V gene. This CDR3 region has 17 residues. The junction had 9 bases not matched to a gene; V was cut back by 4 bases and J by 5 bases. CDR3: CASSSKTSGSATGELFF. In DNA form, the CDR3 reads TGTGCCAGCAGCTCGAAAACTAGCGGGAGCGCGACCGGGGAGCTGTTTTTT.

CDR3 residues: CASSIDRVSSLSPLHF. As DNA, the CDR3 is TGTGCCAGTAGTATAGATCGTGTATCCTCCTTGTCACCCCTCCACTTT. The rearrangement uses TRBV19 and TRBJ1-6; D call uncertain. Germline CDR1 LNHDA, CDR2 SQIVND (reference sequence). V shed 0 bases and J shed 10 bases, with 16 bases lying between them. This CDR3 is built from 16 residues.

The chain has TRBV27 and TRBJ2-3; D remains unclear. CDR3 length: 12 amino acids. Germline V lookup: CDR1 MNHEY, CDR2 SMNVEV (reference sequence). V was trimmed by 3 bases and J by 2 bases, leaving 3 bases between them. CDR3 sequence: CASSFNTDTQYF. As DNA, the CDR3 is TGTGCCAGCAGTTTTAACACAGATACGCAGTATTTT.

A few counts support this clone. The chain uses TRBV7-9 and TRBJ2-1, with a tentative D call TRBD2 (6 bases). Germline V CDR1 and CDR2: SEHNR, FQNEAQ (reference sequence). The CDR3 is 16 residues long. Trimming took 1 base from V and 1 from J, leaving 11 bases between them. The CDR3 DNA reads TGTGCCAGCAGCTTAGAACTAGCAGTATCCTACAATGAGCAGTTCTTC. Translating it yields CASSLELAVSYNEQFF.